This T cell receptor (beta chain) was found in a study of T cell repertoires in cytomegalovirus infection. Study background: CMV epitopes in the study were HLA-C-restricted (recently identified) and HLA-B-restricted (well studied). CMV infection together with matching HLA type was indicated by public TCR beta signatures. Study-level results: Cumulative frequency of public TCR beta families picked out carriers of CMV plus the relevant HLA. HLA-C-restricted CMV clonotypes gave the most frequent clonotype in two of eight donors.

TCRdb re-analysed the reads in MiXCR, keeping a single row per CDR3 protein. The sample shows hundreds of thousands of distinct CDR3 sequences, around a third of them seen only once. The V gene lost 6 bases and the J gene lost 1 base, with 8 bases spanning the gap. The CDR3 sequence is 13 residues long. Germline V lookup: CDR1 LGHNT, CDR2 FRNRAP. This clonotype was seen more than once but under ten times. The antigen is not known. This receptor was obtained from a human donor in good health (CMV status not recorded). Some clones in this sample may be carry-over from other donors' samples. The sequenced sample was cultured CD8+ T cells from PBMCs, obtained from culture after CMV antigen stimulation. The genes are TRBV12-5 and TRBJ2-3; D not certain. The CDR3 sequence is CASGPSGTDTQYF. The CDR3, as DNA: TGTGCTAGTGGACCCTCGGGCACAGATACGCAGTATTTT.